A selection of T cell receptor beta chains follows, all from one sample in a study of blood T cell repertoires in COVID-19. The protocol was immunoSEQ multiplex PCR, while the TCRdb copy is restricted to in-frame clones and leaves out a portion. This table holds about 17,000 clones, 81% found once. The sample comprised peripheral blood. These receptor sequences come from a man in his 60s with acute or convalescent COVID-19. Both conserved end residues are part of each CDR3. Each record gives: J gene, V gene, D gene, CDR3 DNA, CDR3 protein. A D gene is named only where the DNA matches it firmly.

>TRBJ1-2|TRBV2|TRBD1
TGTGCCAGCCGCCGTGGACAGGAGGGCTACACCTTC
CASRRGQEGYTF
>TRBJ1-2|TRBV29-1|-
TGCAGCGTAAACAGGGAGCGGACATCTGGCTACACCTTC
CSVNRERTSGYTF
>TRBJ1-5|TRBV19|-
TGTGCCAGTAAGGGGGAGGGGAGTCAGCCCCAGCATTTT
CASKGEGSQPQHF
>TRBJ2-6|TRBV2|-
TGTGCCAGCAGTGAACCGGCGGACAGAGCTGGGGCCAACGTCCTGACTTTC
CASSEPADRAGANVLTF
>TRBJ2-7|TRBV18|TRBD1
TGTGCCAGCTCACCGGGGACAGGGAGGGCCTACGAGCAGTACTTC
CASSPGTGRAYEQYF
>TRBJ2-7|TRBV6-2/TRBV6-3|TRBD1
TGTGCCAGCAGTTGGGGACAGGGCTACGAGCAGTACTTC
CASSWGQGYEQYF
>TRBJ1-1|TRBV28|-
TGTGCCAGCAGTTTAGGACAGAACACTGAAGCTTTCTTT
CASSLGQNTEAFF
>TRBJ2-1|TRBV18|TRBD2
TGTGCCAGCTCACCAACGCGGGGGGGGAACTTTAATGAGCAGTTCTTC
CASSPTRGGNFNEQFF
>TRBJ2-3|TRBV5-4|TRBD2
TGTGCCAGCAGCTTGGAGAGTAGCGGGGGGTCGCAGTATTTT
CASSLESSGGSQYF
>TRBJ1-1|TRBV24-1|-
TGTGCCACCAGTGACCAGGGAAACACTGAAGCTTTCTTT
CATSDQGNTEAFF
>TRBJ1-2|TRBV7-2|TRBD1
TGTGCCAGCAGCTTTGTCCGGGACAGCTATGGCTACACCTTC
CASSFVRDSYGYTF
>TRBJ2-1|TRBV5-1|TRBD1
TGCGCCAGCAGCCTGAGGGACAGCCACAATGAGCAGTTCTTC
CASSLRDSHNEQFF
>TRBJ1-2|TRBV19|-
TGTGCCAGTACGCAGGACTTAGCATATGGCTACACCTTC
CASTQDLAYGYTF
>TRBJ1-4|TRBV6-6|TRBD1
TGTGCCAGCAGTCTCCGGGACAGGGAACATGAAAAACTGTTTTTT
CASSLRDREHEKLFF
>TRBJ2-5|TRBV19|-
TGTGCCAGTAGCTACAGCCATGATGCAAGTCGGGAGACCCAGTACTTC
CASSYSHDASRETQYF
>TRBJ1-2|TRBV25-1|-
TGTGCCAGCAGTGAATACCAGGGAACCGGCTATGGCTACACCTTC
CASSEYQGTGYGYTF
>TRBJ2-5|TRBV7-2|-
TGTGCCAGCAGTTTATCCCTAGGAGAGACCCAGTACTTC
CASSLSLGETQYF